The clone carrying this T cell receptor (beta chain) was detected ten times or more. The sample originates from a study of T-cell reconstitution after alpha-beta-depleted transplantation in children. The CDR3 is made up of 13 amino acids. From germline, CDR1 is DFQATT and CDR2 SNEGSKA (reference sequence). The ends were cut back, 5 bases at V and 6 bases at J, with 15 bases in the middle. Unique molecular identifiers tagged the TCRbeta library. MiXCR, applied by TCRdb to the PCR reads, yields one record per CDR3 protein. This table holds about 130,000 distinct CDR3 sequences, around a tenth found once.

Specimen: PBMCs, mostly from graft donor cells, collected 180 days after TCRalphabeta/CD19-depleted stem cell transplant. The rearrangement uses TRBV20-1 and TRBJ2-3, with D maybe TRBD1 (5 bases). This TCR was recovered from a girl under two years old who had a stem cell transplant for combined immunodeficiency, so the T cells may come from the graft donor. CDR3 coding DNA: TGCAGTGCTCGGTCCAGGGAAGGGGATACGCAGTATTTT. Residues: CSARSREGDTQYF.